The following is a T cell receptor (beta chain) sequence with its context. Some clones are missing from TCRdb's copy, which holds only in-frame ones; the method was immunoSEQ multiplex PCR. The sample shows hundreds of thousands of clones, more than 80% of them seen only once. This CDR3 spans 14 amino acids. CDR1 and CDR2 from the germline V gene are SGHNT and YYREEE (reference sequence). V lost 5 bases and J lost 2, with 13 bases in between. The data belong to a study of blood T cell repertoires in COVID-19. Overall study: PBMCs, B-cell-depleted T cells, or T cells were the source of the cDNA or gDNA that made up the material.

The chain has TRBV5-4 and TRBJ1-2; D not certain. The sequence derives from a woman in her 30s with active or convalescent COVID-19. The specimen sequenced was peripheral blood. CDR3 loop: CASSPPDSNYGYTF. As DNA, the CDR3 is TGTGCCAGCAGTCCGCCCGACTCCAACTATGGCTACACCTTC. The whole variable domain, filled in from reference TRBV5-4 and TRBJ1-2, reads ETGVTQSPTHLIKTRGQQVTLRCSSQSGHNTVSWYQQALGQGPQFIFQYYREEENGRGNFPPRFSGLQFPNYSSELNVNALELDDSALYLCASSPPDSNYGYTFGSGTRLTVV.